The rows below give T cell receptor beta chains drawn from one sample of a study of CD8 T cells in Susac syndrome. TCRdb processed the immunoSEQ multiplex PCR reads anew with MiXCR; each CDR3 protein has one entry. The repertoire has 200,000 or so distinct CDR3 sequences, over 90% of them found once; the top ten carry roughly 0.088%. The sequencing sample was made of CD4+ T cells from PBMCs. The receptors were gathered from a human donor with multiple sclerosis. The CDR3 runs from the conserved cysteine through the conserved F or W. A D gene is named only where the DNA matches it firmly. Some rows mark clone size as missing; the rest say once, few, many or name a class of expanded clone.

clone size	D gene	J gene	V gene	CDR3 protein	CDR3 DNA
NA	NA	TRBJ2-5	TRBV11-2	CASSRRLGRRETQYF	TGTGCCAGCAGCCGGAGGCTGGGAAGGAGGGAGACCCAGTACTTC
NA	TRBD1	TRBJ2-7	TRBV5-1	CATTHGGQASSYEQYF	TGCGCCACCACCCACGGCGGACAGGCCAGCTCCTACGAGCAGTACTTC
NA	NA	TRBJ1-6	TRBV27	CASSFGQYNSPLHF	TGTGCCAGCAGTTTCGGGCAGTATAATTCACCCCTCCACTTT
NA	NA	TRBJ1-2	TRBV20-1	CSARERMGGYTF	TGCAGTGCTAGAGAACGTATGGGTGGCTACACCTTC
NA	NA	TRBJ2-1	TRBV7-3	CASSLNAGRATPKFF	TGTGCCAGCAGCTTAAACGCGGGCAGGGCGACACCCAAGTTCTTC
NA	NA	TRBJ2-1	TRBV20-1	CSASKRGSYNEQFF	TGCAGTGCTAGCAAGAGGGGCTCCTACAATGAGCAGTTCTTC
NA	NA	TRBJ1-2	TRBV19	CASIGSIYGYTF	TGTGCCAGTATCGGGTCAATCTATGGCTACACCTTC
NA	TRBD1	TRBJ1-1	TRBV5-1	CASSLRTGATTEAFF	TGCGCCAGCAGCTTGCGGACAGGGGCAACGACTGAAGCTTTCTTT
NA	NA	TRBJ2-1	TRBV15	CATSRDRERGQFF	TGTGCCACCAGCAGGGATCGGGAAAGAGGGCAGTTCTTC
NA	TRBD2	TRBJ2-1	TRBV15	CATSRGTSGFGNEQFF	TGTGCCACCAGCAGAGGGACTAGCGGGTTTGGCAATGAGCAGTTCTTC
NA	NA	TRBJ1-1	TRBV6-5	CASSYGYLGPGTEAFF	TGTGCCAGCAGTTACGGATACCTGGGACCGGGCACTGAAGCTTTCTTT
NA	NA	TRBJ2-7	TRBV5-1	CASSLASSVGAPYEQYF	TGCGCCAGCAGCTTGGCCTCCTCCGTAGGCGCCCCCTACGAGCAGTACTTC
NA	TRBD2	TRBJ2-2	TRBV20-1	CSARRGGVTGELFF	TGCAGTGCTAGACGCGGGGGGGTCACCGGGGAGCTGTTTTTT
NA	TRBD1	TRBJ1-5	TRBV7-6	CASSVEDRVPPQPQHF	TGTGCCAGCAGCGTAGAGGACAGGGTCCCTCCTCAGCCCCAGCATTTT
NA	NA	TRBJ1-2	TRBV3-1	CASSQPNYGYTF	TGTGCCAGCAGCCAACCTAACTATGGCTACACCTTC
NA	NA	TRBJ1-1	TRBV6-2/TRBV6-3	CASTRPMNTEAFF	TGTGCCAGCACCCGACCCATGAACACTGAAGCTTTCTTT
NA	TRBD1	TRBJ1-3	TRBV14	CASSSGTGFGNTIYF	TGTGCCAGCAGCTCCGGGACAGGGTTTGGAAACACCATATATTTT
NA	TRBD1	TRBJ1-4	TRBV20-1	CSARGQGGEKLFF	TGCAGTGCTAGAGGACAGGGGGGCGAAAAACTGTTTTTT
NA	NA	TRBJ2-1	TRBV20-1	CSARDRIHGEQFF	TGCAGTGCTAGAGATAGGATCCACGGTGAGCAGTTCTTC
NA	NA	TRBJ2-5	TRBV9	CASTVGQAGETQYF	TGTGCCAGCACCGTGGGGCAGGCGGGAGAGACCCAGTACTTC
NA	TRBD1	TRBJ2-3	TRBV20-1	CSASWTGTDTQYF	TGCAGTGCTTCTTGGACAGGGACAGATACGCAGTATTTT
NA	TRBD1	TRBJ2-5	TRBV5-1	CASSFAGTGSQETQYF	TGCGCCAGCAGCTTCGCCGGGACAGGGAGCCAAGAGACCCAGTACTTC
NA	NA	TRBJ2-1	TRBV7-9	CASSWDHNEQFF	TGTGCCAGCAGCTGGGACCACAATGAGCAGTTCTTC
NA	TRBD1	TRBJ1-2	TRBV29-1	CSVLGQAGGYGYTF	TGCAGCGTCCTCGGACAGGCCGGTGGCTATGGCTACACCTTC
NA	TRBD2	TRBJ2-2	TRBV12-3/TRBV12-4	CASSLASGRSRSGELFF	TGTGCCAGCAGTTTAGCTAGCGGGAGGTCTAGGAGCGGGGAGCTGTTTTTT
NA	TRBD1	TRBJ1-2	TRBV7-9	CASSFETGKSGYTF	TGTGCCAGCAGCTTCGAGACAGGGAAGAGCGGCTACACCTTC
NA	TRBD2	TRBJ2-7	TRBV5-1	CASSLDGGGSSYEQYF	TGCGCCAGCAGCTTGGACGGGGGAGGGAGCTCCTACGAGCAGTACTTC
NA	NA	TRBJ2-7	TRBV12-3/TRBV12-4	CASRGGVSYEQYF	TGTGCCAGCAGGGGCGGCGTCTCCTACGAGCAGTACTTC
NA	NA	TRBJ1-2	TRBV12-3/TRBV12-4	CASTPTEGFPISGYTF	TGTGCCAGCACCCCGACTGAGGGGTTCCCTATCAGTGGCTACACCTTC
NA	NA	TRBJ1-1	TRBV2	CASSGDRRGTEAFF	TGTGCCAGCAGCGGAGACAGACGGGGGACTGAAGCTTTCTTT
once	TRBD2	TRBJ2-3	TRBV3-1	CASSLWTSVDTQYF	TGTGCCAGCAGCCTCTGGACTAGCGTAGATACGCAGTATTTT
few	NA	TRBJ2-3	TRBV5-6	CASSRAYTDTQYF	TGTGCCAGCAGCCGGGCCTACACAGATACGCAGTATTTT
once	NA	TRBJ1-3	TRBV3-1	CERVSGNTIYF	TGTGAGAGGGTCTCTGGAAACACCATATATTTT
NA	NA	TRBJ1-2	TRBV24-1	CATSGGLGGENYGYTF	TGTGCCACCAGCGGGGGATTGGGGGGGGAGAACTATGGCTACACCTTC
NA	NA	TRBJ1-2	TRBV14	CASSPRLGGGYTF	TGTGCCAGCAGCCCGAGGCTCGGGGGTGGCTACACCTTC
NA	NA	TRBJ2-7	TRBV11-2	CASSLAGTSTYEQYF	TGTGCCAGCAGCTTAGCTGGGACTTCCACCTACGAGCAGTACTTC
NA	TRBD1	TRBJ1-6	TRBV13	CASSSRDRDNSPLHF	TGTGCCAGCAGCTCCCGGGACAGGGATAATTCACCCCTCCACTTT
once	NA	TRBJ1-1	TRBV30	CAWTSGSKTTFF	TGTGCCTGGACCTCGGGCTCTAAGACGACTTTCTTT
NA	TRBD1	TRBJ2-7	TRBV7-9	CASSLGQGGVEQYF	TGTGCCAGCAGCTTGGGACAGGGTGGTGTCGAGCAGTACTTC
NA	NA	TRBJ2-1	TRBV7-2	CASSTPGHKGDEQFF	TGTGCCAGCAGCACCCCGGGACACAAAGGAGATGAGCAGTTCTTC
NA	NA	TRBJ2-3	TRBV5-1	CASSLEGRGKGTDTQYF	TGCGCCAGCAGCTTGGAGGGTAGGGGAAAAGGCACAGATACGCAGTATTTT
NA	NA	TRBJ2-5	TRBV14	CASSRADPMGTQYF	TGTGCCAGCAGCCGTGCGGACCCGATGGGGACCCAGTACTTC
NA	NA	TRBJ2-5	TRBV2	CASSDRGYVGETQYF	TGTGCCAGCAGCGACCGGGGGTATGTCGGAGAGACCCAGTACTTC
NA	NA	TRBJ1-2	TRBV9	CASSGGANYGYTF	TGTGCCAGCAGCGGGGGAGCTAACTATGGCTACACCTTC
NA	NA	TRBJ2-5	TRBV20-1	CSRRFQETQYF	TGCAGTAGACGGTTTCAAGAGACCCAGTACTTC
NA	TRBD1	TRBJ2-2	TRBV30	CAWTSGQGGTGELFF	TGTGCCTGGACGTCGGGACAGGGCGGAACCGGGGAGCTGTTTTTT
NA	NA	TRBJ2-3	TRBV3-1	CASSQEGIPSSWATDTQYF	TGTGCCAGCAGCCAAGAGGGGATTCCCAGCTCATGGGCCACAGATACGCAGTATTTT